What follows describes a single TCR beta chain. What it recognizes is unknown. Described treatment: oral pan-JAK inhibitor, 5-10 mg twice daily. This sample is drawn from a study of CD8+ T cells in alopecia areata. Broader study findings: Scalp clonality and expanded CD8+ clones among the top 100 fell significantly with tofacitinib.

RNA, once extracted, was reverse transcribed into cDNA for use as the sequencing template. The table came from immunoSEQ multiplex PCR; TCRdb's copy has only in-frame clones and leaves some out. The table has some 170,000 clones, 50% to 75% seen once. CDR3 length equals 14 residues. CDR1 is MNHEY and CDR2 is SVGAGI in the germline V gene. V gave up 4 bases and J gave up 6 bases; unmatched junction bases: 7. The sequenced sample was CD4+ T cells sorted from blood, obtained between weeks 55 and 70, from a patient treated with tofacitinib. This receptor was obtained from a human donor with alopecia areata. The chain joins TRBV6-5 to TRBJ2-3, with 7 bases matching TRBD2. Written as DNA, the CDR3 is TGTGCCAGCAGTTTCGACTGGGGAGGGGATACGCAGTATTTT. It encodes CASSFDWGGDTQYF.